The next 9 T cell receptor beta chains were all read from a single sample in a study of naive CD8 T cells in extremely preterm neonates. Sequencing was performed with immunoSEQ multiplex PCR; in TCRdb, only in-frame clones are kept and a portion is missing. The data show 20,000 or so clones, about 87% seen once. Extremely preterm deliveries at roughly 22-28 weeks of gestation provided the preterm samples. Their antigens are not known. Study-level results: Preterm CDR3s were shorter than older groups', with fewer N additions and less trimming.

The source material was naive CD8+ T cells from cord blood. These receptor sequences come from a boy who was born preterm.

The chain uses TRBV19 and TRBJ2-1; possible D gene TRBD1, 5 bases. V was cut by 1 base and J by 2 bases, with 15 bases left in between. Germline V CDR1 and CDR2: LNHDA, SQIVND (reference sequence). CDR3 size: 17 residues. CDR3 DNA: TGTGCCAGTAGTATAGCGCCGGACATTCCCCCCTACAATGAGCAGTTCTTC. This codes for CASSIAPDIPPYNEQFF. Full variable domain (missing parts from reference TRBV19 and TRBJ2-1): DGGITQSPKYLFRKEGQNVTLSCEQNLNHDAMYWYRQDPGQGLRLIYYSQIVNDFQKGDIAEGYSVSREKKESFPLTVTSAQKNPTAFYLCASSIAPDIPPYNEQFFGPGTRLTVL.

The CDR3 reads CASSYRGNSPLHF. CDR3 coding DNA: TGTGCCAGCAGTTACAGGGGTAATTCACCCCTCCACTTT. The gene calls are TRBV6-5 and TRBJ1-6; D may be TRBD1 (5 bases). With 2 bases removed from V and 6 bases from J, the gap between germline ends came to 5 bases. The CDR3 extends over 13 amino acids. Germline assignment: CDR1 MNHEY and CDR2 SVGAGI.

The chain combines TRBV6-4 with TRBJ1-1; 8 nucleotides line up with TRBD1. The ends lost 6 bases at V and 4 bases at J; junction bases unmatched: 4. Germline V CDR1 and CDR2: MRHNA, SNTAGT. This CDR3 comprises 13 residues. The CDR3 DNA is TGTGCCAGCAGCCAAACAGGGGGCACTGAAGCTTTCTTT. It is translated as CASSQTGGTEAFF.

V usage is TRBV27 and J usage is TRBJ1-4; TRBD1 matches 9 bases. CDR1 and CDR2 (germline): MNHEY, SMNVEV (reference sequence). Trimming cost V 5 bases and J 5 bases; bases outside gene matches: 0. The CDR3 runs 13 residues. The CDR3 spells CASSTGGNEKLFF. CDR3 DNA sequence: TGTGCCAGCAGTACAGGGGGCAATGAAAAACTGTTTTTT.

The CDR3 spells CASGQSSGNTIYF. The CDR3 coding sequence is TGTGCCAGCGGACAGAGCTCTGGAAACACCATATATTTT. The chain couples TRBV19 to TRBJ1-3, with D possibly being TRBD1 (6 bases). Looked up from germline, CDR1 is LNHDA and CDR2 is SQIVND (reference sequence). This CDR3 is built from 13 residues. V lost 9 bases and J 0 bases, leaving 9 bases between the germline ends.

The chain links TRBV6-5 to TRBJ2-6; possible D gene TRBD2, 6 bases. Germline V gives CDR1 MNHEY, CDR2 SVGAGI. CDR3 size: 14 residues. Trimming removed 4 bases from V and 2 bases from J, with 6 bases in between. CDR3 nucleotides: TGTGCCAGCAGTTGGGGGGCTGGGGCCAACGTCCTGACTTTC. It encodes CASSWGAGANVLTF.

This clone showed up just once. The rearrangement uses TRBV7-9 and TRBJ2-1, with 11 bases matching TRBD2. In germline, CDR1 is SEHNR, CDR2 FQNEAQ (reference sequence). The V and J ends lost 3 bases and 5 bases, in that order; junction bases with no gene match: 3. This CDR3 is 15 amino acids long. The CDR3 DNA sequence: TGTGCCAGCAGCTTCATAGCGGGGGGGAACAATGAGCAGTTCTTC. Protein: CASSFIAGGNNEQFF.

The DNA for the CDR3 is TGTGCTAGTGGTTTGGTTCCCACAGGGGACGATAACTATGGCTACACCTTC. Protein sequence: CASGLVPTGDDNYGYTF. V and J are TRBV12-5 and TRBJ1-2, with TRBD1 identical over 7 bases. CDR1 is LGHNT and CDR2 is FRNRAP in the germline V gene. There are 17 residues in the CDR3. The V segment lost 0 bases and the J segment 1 base; nucleotides outside the gene matches: 8.

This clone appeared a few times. The CDR3 loop is CAWSGTANYGYTF. The CDR3 bases are TGTGCCTGGAGTGGGACAGCTAACTATGGCTACACCTTC. The chain links TRBV30 to TRBJ1-2, with D perhaps TRBD1 (6 bases). The CDR3 runs 13 residues. Germline V gives CDR1 GTSNPN, CDR2 SVGIG (reference sequence). V was pared by 1 base and J by 0 bases, with 6 bases between.